One and the same sample provided the 7 T cell receptor beta chains below, sequenced in a study of shared clonotypes between healthy human individuals. The repertoire was sequenced with immunoSEQ multiplex PCR; TCRdb's copy has only in-frame clones and lacks some. Of millions of clones listed, approximately 95% are singletons. The material sequenced was naive CD4+ T cells from PBMCs. Subset specified: CD45RA+ positively selected. The receptors shown here come from a man aged 18 to 29 in good health. Some clones in this sample may be carry-over from other donors' samples.

The chain links TRBV9 to TRBJ2-5, with 7 nucleotides matching TRBD1. Germline V gene lookup returns CDR1 SGDLS and CDR2 YYNGEE. V shed 3 bases, J shed 5 bases, and the junction held 10 bases outside the gene matches. This CDR3 comprises 15 residues. The chain's CDR3 is CASSEGDSLRETQYF. The DNA for the CDR3 is TGTGCCAGCAGCGAGGGGGACAGCCTCAGGGAGACCCAGTACTTC.

About this clone itself: The junction departs from germline at one end; a sequencing error may be responsible. V gene TRBV7-9 combines with J gene TRBJ1-2, with 8 nucleotides matching TRBD1. Germline V gene data show CDR1 as SEHNR and CDR2 as FQNEAQ (reference sequence). The CDR3 is made up of 11 amino acids. CDR3 region: CASSFGQGWIF. CDR3 nucleotides: TGTGCCAGCAGCTTTGGACAGGGTTGGATCTTC. The complete variable domain, with remaining parts taken from reference TRBV7-9 and TRBJ1-2, reads DTGVSQNPRHKITKRGQNVTFRCDPISEHNRLYWYRQTLGQGPEFLTYFQNEAQLEKSRLLSDRFSAERPKGSFSTLEIQRTEQGDSAMYLCASSFGQGWIFGSGTRLTVV.

V and J are TRBV5-1 and TRBJ2-1, with 15 bases matching TRBD2. The CDR3 length is 16 residues. V was clipped by 3 bases and J by 12 bases; unmatched bases: 10. Germline V gene data show CDR1 as SGHRS and CDR2 as YFSETQ. The CDR3 bases are TGCGCCAGCAGCTCCCCCGGGACTAGCGGGGGGTTGGCGCAGTTCTTC. Its translation is CASSSPGTSGGLAQFF.

The rearrangement links TRBV6-1 to TRBJ2-6, with no clear D. V lost 1 base, J lost 0 bases, and 4 bases lay in between. Germline CDR1 reads MNHNS; CDR2 reads SASEGT. The CDR3 length is 15 residues. The DNA for the CDR3 is TGTGCCAGCAGTGAAGGTATCTCTGGGGCCAACGTCCTGACTTTC. It yields the protein CASSEGISGANVLTF.

This sequence joins TRBV7-3 and TRBJ2-1; the D gene is possibly TRBD2 (6 bases). V lost 5 bases and J 10 bases, leaving 15 bases between the germline ends. The CDR3 extends over 13 amino acids. CDR1 and CDR2 (germline): SGHTA, FQGTGA. CDR3 coding DNA: TGTGCCAGCAGCCACGGGGGATTCGGCGAGCAGTTCTTC. It translates to CASSHGGFGEQFF.

V and J are TRBV28 and TRBJ2-2, with 7 bases that match TRBD1. J was trimmed by 9 bases and V by 5 bases; bases with no gene match: 12. Germline loops: CDR1 MDHEN, CDR2 SYDVKM. The CDR3 consists of 15 residues. This CDR3 reads CASSPDRPTTRELFF. CDR3 DNA: TGTGCCAGCAGTCCGGACAGGCCCACTACCCGGGAGCTGTTTTTT.

V and J are TRBV19 and TRBJ1-1; TRBD1 is a possible D gene (5 bases). Germline V CDR1 and CDR2: LNHDA, SQIVND (reference sequence). Deletions cut 4 bases from V and 6 bases from J, with 24 bases between. The CDR3 extends over 17 amino acids. The DNA of the CDR3 is TGTGCCAGTAGTACACCCAGCAGGGCCAGGTCAAACGCTGAAGCTTTCTTT. Translation: CASSTPSRARSNAEAFF.